The subject of this entry is one TCR beta chain. As yet, its antigen is unknown. Libraries for TCR beta were made by quantitative 5'-RACE with molecular barcodes. TCRdb re-derived calls from the 5' RACE reads in MiXCR, one entry per CDR3 protein. The sample lists 160,000 or so distinct CDR3 sequences, around a tenth seen once, with more than 13% in the top ten. The data derive from a study of CD8 T cells in ankylosing spondylitis. Findings and limits, study-wide: Disease-linked clones reportedly showed significant enrichment in matched ankylosing spondylitis synovial fluid. Past studies reported some motif variants in reactive arthritis synovial fluid and blood.

This CDR3 has 10 residues. V was pared by 1 base and J by 6 bases, with 4 bases between. In germline, CDR1 is GTSNPN, CDR2 SVGIG (reference sequence). The chain links TRBV30 to TRBJ2-7, with D hard to call. This sequence was found in a female donor with ankylosing spondylitis or in good health (not recorded which). The sequenced sample consisted of blood, either unsorted or a sorted T cell fraction (not recorded which). CDR3 region: CAWSEVEQYF. CDR3 nucleotides: TGTGCCTGGAGTGAAGTCGAGCAGTACTTC. The entire variable domain, with the rest obtained from reference TRBV30 and TRBJ2-7, is as follows: SQTIHQWPATLVQPVGSPLSLECTVEGTSNPNLYWYRQAAGRGLQLLFYSVGIGQISSEVPQNLSASRPQDRQFILSSKKLLLSDSGFYLCAWSEVEQYFGPGTRLTVT.